What follows are 14 T cell receptor beta chains derived from one specimen sequenced in a study of blood T cell repertoires in COVID-19. The data were produced by immunoSEQ multiplex PCR, yet TCRdb's version contains in-frame clones alone and is incomplete. The sample comprises some 250,000 clones, more than 75% of which are singletons, and around 0.98% rests with the top ten. The sequenced sample consisted of peripheral blood. The receptors were sampled from a middle-aged woman who had recovered from COVID-19.

This sequence joins TRBV7-2 and TRBJ2-2; possible D gene TRBD1, 5 bases. The CDR3 runs to 14 residues. V was cut by 1 base and J by 5 bases, with 8 bases left in between. Germline CDR1 and CDR2: SGHTA and FQGNSA. This CDR3 reads CASSLGSGTGELFF. As DNA, the CDR3 is TGTGCCAGCAGCTTAGGCTCAGGGACCGGGGAGCTGTTTTTT.

This clone was found once. V usage is TRBV2 and J usage is TRBJ1-2, with 10 positions matching TRBD1. Trimming cost V 6 bases and J 2 bases; bases outside gene matches: 3. Germline CDR1 is SNHLY and CDR2 is FYNNEI. The CDR3 extends over 14 amino acids. The CDR3 DNA is TGTGCCAGCAGGACGGGACAGGGGAACTATGGCTACACCTTC. Protein: CASRTGQGNYGYTF.

The gene calls are TRBV19 and TRBJ1-6; tentative D call: TRBD1 (6 bases). V gave up 6 bases and J gave up 9 bases, with 21 bases separating them. From germline, CDR1 is LNHDA and CDR2 SQIVND (reference sequence). The CDR3 length is 16 residues. CDR3 sequence reads: CASSLTGGSGGSPLHF. CDR3 in DNA: TGTGCCAGTAGCCTTACGGGGGGCTCTGGCGGTTCACCCCTCCACTTT.

This chain links TRBV19 with TRBJ2-2; D possibly corresponds to TRBD1 (6 bases). Trimming took 6 bases from V and 3 from J, leaving 11 bases between them. The CDR3 has 14 amino acids. Germline lookup yields CDR1 LNHDA and CDR2 SQIVND (reference sequence). In DNA, the CDR3 is TGTGCCAGTAGCCCAGGGGTGGACACCGGGGAGCTGTTTTTT. This translates into CASSPGVDTGELFF.

The chain has TRBV10-3 and TRBJ2-2; 14 positions match TRBD2. J lost 2 bases, V lost 6 bases, and 8 bases had no gene match. Germline V gene data show CDR1 as ENHRY and CDR2 as SYGVKD. The CDR3 runs to 18 residues. The chain's CDR3 is CAISPGLAGATNTGELFF. Written as DNA, the CDR3 is TGTGCCATCAGCCCGGGACTAGCGGGGGCCACCAACACCGGGGAGCTGTTTTTT.

This chain uses TRBV3-1 (or the pseudogene TRBV3-2) with TRBJ1-3, with a possible D match to TRBD1 (5 bases). Trimming took 5 bases from V and 2 from J, leaving 16 bases between them. Per germline, CDR1 LGHDT and CDR2 YNNKEL (reference sequence). This CDR3 is built from 16 residues. The DNA for the CDR3 is TGTGCCAGCAGCTCCACAGGCCTAGGGGCTGGAAACACCATATATTTT. It is translated as CASSSTGLGAGNTIYF.

This clone is a singleton in its sample. This chain joins TRBV15 and TRBJ2-3; 8 bases line up with TRBD2. Germline assignment: CDR1 LNHNV and CDR2 YYDKDF (reference sequence). V lost 4 bases to trimming and J lost 4 bases; unmatched junction nucleotides: 10. This CDR3 comprises 16 residues. The DNA of the CDR3 is TGTGCCACCAGCACCCGTAGCGGGATGAACGCAGATACGCAGTATTTT. Protein: CATSTRSGMNADTQYF.

This chain links TRBV24-1 with TRBJ2-1; 8 bases agree with TRBD2. In germline, CDR1 is KGHDR, CDR2 SFDVKD. There are 18 residues in the CDR3. V lost 1 base and J lost 1; bases outside the gene matches: 8. The CDR3 loop reads CATSDFPEREWSYNEQFF. CDR3 nucleotides: TGTGCCACCAGTGATTTCCCCGAGCGGGAGTGGTCCTACAATGAGCAGTTCTTC.

The chain couples TRBV6-2 or TRBV6-3 to TRBJ1-2; D is unresolved. This CDR3 is built from 13 residues. Germline V gives CDR1 MNHEY, CDR2 SVGEGT. V lost 5 bases and J lost 8, with 15 bases in between. This CDR3 reads CASSTRQVEGYTF. The CDR3 region has the DNA TGTGCCAGCAGTACCCGACAAGTGGAAGGCTACACCTTC.

The chain has TRBV5-1 and TRBJ2-3; D not certain. Germline CDR1 is SGHRS and CDR2 is YFSETQ. V lost 0 bases to trimming and J lost 0 bases, with 8 bases between them. The length of the CDR3 is 15 residues. CDR3 coding DNA: TGCGCCAGCAGCTTGGCCAGCGCTAGCACAGATACGCAGTATTTT. Translated: CASSLASASTDTQYF.

V usage is TRBV13 and J usage is TRBJ2-7; 7 bases line up with TRBD2. The CDR3 contains 14 residues. The V and J ends lost 7 bases and 7 bases, in that order; junction bases with no gene match: 13. In germline, CDR1 is PRHDT, CDR2 FYEKMQ (reference sequence). The CDR3 loop is CASTWGGGASEQYF. For the CDR3, the DNA is TGTGCCAGCACCTGGGGGGGTGGGGCTAGTGAGCAGTACTTC.

The chain employs TRBV24-1 and TRBJ2-3, with 8 bases identical to TRBD1. Germline lookup yields CDR1 KGHDR and CDR2 SFDVKD. CDR3 size: 14 residues. Unmatched junction bases numbered 2, after V lost 7 bases and J lost 0 bases. CDR3 sequence (DNA): TGTGCCACCAGGGGGACAGGAAGCACAGATACGCAGTATTTT. As protein: CATRGTGSTDTQYF.

The J gene is TRBJ2-2, the V gene TRBV5-8; TRBD2 aligns across 7 bases. V trimming: 7 bases; J trimming: 4 bases; junction bases outside the gene matches: 13. Germline V gene lookup returns CDR1 SGHTS and CDR2 YDEGEE. CDR3 length: 16 residues. CDR3 nucleotides: TGTGCCAGCGAGATCCTGGGAGGGACCCCCACCGGGGAGCTGTTTTTT. It translates to CASEILGGTPTGELFF.

This rearrangement joins TRBV7-8 to TRBJ1-2; D is undetermined. This CDR3 contains 17 residues. From germline, CDR1 is SGHVS and CDR2 FQNEAQ. Trimming shortened V by 2 bases and J by 8 bases, and 24 bases separated the two germline ends. The CDR3 is CASSLSRWPGIPGGYTF. Here the CDR3 DNA reads TGTGCCAGCAGCTTATCAAGGTGGCCGGGGATTCCTGGAGGCTACACCTTC.